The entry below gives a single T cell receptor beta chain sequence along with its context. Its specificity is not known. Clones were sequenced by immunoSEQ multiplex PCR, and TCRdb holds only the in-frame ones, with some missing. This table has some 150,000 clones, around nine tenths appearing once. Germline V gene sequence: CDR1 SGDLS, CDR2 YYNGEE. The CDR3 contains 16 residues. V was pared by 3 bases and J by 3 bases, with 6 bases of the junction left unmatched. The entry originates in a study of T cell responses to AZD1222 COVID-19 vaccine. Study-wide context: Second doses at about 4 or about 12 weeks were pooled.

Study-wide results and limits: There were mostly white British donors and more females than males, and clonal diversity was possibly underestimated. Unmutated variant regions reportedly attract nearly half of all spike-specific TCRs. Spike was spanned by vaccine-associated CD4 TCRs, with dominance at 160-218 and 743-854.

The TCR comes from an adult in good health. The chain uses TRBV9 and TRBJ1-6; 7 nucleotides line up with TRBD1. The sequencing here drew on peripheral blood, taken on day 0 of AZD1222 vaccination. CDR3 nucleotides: TGTGCCAGCAGCGGATGGGACAGTGTCTATAATTCACCCCTCCACTTT. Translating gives CASSGWDSVYNSPLHF.